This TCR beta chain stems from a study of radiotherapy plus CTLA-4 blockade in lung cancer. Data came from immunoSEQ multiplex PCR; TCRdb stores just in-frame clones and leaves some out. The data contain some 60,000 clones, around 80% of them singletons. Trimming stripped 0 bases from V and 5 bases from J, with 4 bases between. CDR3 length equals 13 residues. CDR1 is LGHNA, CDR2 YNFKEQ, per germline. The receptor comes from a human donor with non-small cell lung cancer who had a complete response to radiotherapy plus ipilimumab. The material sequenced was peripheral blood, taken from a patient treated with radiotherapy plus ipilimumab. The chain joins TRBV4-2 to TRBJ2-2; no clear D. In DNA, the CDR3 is TGTGCCAGCAGCCAAGACGGGACCGGGGAGCTGTTTTTT. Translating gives CASSQDGTGELFF.